This T cell receptor (beta chain) was retrieved from a study of graft-versus-host responses after intestinal transplantation. Across the whole study: Anti-thymocyte globulin induction, then tacrolimus and steroids for roughly 3 years, went to all recipients.

Regarding this clone: Its antigen is unidentified.

Study conclusions and caveats: After transplant, early declines in HvG clones were associated with peak levels of circulating GvH clones. The authors found GvH clones in recipient marrow, some appearing first in ileum or blood.

Germline V gene sequence: CDR1 MNHEY, CDR2 SMNVEV (reference sequence). This CDR3 is built from 14 residues. Trimming shortened V by 3 bases and J by 4 bases, and 10 bases separated the two germline ends. Only in-frame clones appear in the TCRdb table, and some are missing; sequencing was by immunoSEQ multiplex PCR. The repertoire has some 25,000 clones, over 85% of them found once; the top ten carry approximately 0.5%. This sequence was found in a human patient who received an intestinal transplant, so some T cells may come from the graft donor. Sequences were derived from PBMCs, sampled 18 days after transplant. This sequence joins TRBV27 and TRBJ2-1; D is ambiguous. This CDR3 reads CASSFSDQYNEQFF. CDR3 bases: TGTGCCAGCAGTTTCTCAGATCAATACAATGAGCAGTTCTTC.